This T cell receptor beta chain was retrieved from a study of T cell responses to AZD1222 COVID-19 vaccine. Broader study findings: Baseline seropositivity characterized only six AZD1222 recipients. Two AZD1222 doses significantly raised spike-specific TCR breadth and depth over controls.

The repertoire was sequenced with immunoSEQ multiplex PCR; TCRdb's copy has only in-frame clones and lacks some. The sample holds some 130,000 clones; 85% to 95% are singletons and the top ten take 0.9% to 0.95%. This CDR3 is 14 amino acids long. V gave up 8 bases and J gave up 2 bases; unmatched junction bases: 4. Germline V gives CDR1 ENHRY, CDR2 SYGVKD. Points on this clone: Its antigen remains unknown.

This chain links TRBV10-3 with TRBJ1-5; 9 bases match TRBD1. The source is an adult in good health. This specimen consisted of peripheral blood, obtained on day 0 of AZD1222 vaccination. In DNA form, the CDR3 reads TGTGCCATCGGGGACAGGGAAGGCAATCAGCCCCAGCATTTT. Translation: CAIGDREGNQPQHF.